These 6 T cell receptor beta chains came from one sample sequenced in a study of identifying expanded T cells in peripheral blood. The repertoire was sequenced with immunoSEQ multiplex PCR; TCRdb's copy has only in-frame clones and lacks some. In the table there are roughly 100,000 clones, about 91% of which are singletons. The specimen was blood. All receptors derive from a person aged 18-70 years in good health.

The chain combines TRBV18 with TRBJ2-7, with TRBD1 identical over 8 bases. CDR1 and CDR2 (germline): KGHSH, LQKENI. The ends lost 2 bases at V and 3 bases at J; junction bases unmatched: 9. The CDR3 loop spans 16 amino acids. The chain's CDR3 is CASSPGTGTGFYEQYF. The CDR3 coding sequence is TGTGCCAGCTCACCAGGGACCGGGACAGGCTTCTACGAGCAGTACTTC.

The CDR3 sequence is CASTQGGSGANVLTF. CDR3 nucleotides: TGTGCCAGCACCCAAGGGGGTTCTGGGGCCAACGTCCTGACTTTC. J is TRBJ2-6 and V is TRBV28; TRBD1 is a possible D gene (6 bases). The V gene lost 7 bases and the J gene lost 1 base, with 11 bases spanning the gap. The germline CDR1 and CDR2 sequences are MDHEN and SYDVKM. The CDR3 runs 15 residues.

This clone was counted a few times. The chain joins TRBV6-6 to TRBJ2-5, with D tentatively TRBD1 (6 bases). With 7 bases removed from V and 9 bases from J, the gap between germline ends came to 18 bases. Per the germline V gene, CDR1 is MNHNY and CDR2 is SVGAGI (reference sequence). There are 13 residues in the CDR3. CDR3 DNA: TGTGCCAGCACGGACAGAGGGGGTATGGCCCAGTACTTC. Translation gives CASTDRGGMAQYF.

The gene calls are TRBV7-3 and TRBJ2-7, with TRBD1 matching over 9 bases. CDR1 is SGHTA and CDR2 is FQGTGA in the germline V gene. The CDR3 has 15 amino acids. V trimming: 5 bases; J trimming: 4 bases; junction bases outside the gene matches: 9. CDR3 loop: CASSARQGEFYEQYF. The CDR3 nucleotides read TGTGCCAGCAGCGCCCGACAGGGGGAATTTTACGAGCAGTACTTC.

In this sample, this clone turned up once. The chain is built from TRBV6-4 and TRBJ2-2; D gene uncertain. Germline CDR1 reads MRHNA; CDR2 reads SNTAGT. V lost 2 bases, J lost 2 bases, and 6 bases lay in between. The length of the CDR3 is 14 residues. The CDR3 sequence is CASSDEINTGELFF. The DNA of the CDR3 is TGTGCCAGCAGTGACGAGATAAACACCGGGGAGCTGTTTTTT.

This chain uses TRBV6-5 with TRBJ2-7; 7 bases are a match to TRBD2. CDR3 size: 16 residues. Germline assignment: CDR1 MNHEY and CDR2 SVGAGI. Losses at the gene ends were 3 bases for V and 2 bases for J; bases not matched to a gene: 10. The CDR3 sequence is CASSYFKAGTAYEQYF. Here the CDR3 DNA reads TGTGCCAGCAGTTATTTTAAAGCGGGAACCGCCTACGAGCAGTACTTC.